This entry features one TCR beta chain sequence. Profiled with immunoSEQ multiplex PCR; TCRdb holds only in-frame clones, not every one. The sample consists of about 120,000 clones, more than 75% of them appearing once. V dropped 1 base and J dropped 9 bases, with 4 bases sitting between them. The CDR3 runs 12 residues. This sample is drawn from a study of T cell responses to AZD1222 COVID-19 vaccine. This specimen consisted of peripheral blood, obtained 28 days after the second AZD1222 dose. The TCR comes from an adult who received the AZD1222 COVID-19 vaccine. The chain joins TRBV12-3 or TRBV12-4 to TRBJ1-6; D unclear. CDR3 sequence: CASSLERSPLHF. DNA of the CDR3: TGTGCCAGCAGTTTAGAGCGTTCACCCCTCCACTTT.